The 13 T cell receptor beta chains presented below share a single source sample, sequenced in a study of CD8 T cells in Susac syndrome. RNA was extracted with the RNeasy kit, and a quantity of roughly 0.45 to 1 ug was reverse transcribed using random hexamers. Each CDR3 protein gets one entry after TCRdb re-called the immunoSEQ multiplex PCR reads with MiXCR. The repertoire includes about 170,000 distinct CDR3 sequences, 95% to 96% of them detected once, and roughly 0.12% sits in the top ten. Sequencing input: CD4+ T cells from PBMCs. Every receptor here comes from a human donor with Susac syndrome.

The chain recombines TRBV28 with TRBJ2-7; 8 bases agree with TRBD1. The CDR3 contains 13 residues. Germline CDR1 and CDR2: MDHEN and SYDVKM. Trimming cost V 6 bases and J 6 bases; bases outside gene matches: 7. In nucleotides, the CDR3 is TGTGCCAGCAGCACCGGACAGGGTCCCGAGCAGTACTTC. The encoded protein is CASSTGQGPEQYF.

V gene TRBV20-1 combines with J gene TRBJ2-5, with D unresolved. CDR1 is DFQATT and CDR2 is SNEGSKA in the germline V gene (reference sequence). The CDR3 sequence is 14 residues long. Between the trimmed V and J ends, which lost 0 bases and 5 bases, there was a span of 13 bases. In nucleotides, the CDR3 is TGCAGTGCTAGAGATAGGGCTCTCCTCGAGACCCAGTACTTC. This codes for CSARDRALLETQYF.

The rearrangement uses TRBV20-1 and TRBJ2-5; a weak D match, TRBD2 (6 bases). V was shortened by 5 bases and J by 4 bases, with 17 bases between the two germline ends. CDR1 and CDR2 (germline): DFQATT, SNEGSKA (reference sequence). The CDR3 spans 14 residues. The CDR3 loop is CSAAETSRGETQYF. The DNA for the CDR3 is TGCAGTGCTGCTGAGACTAGTAGGGGAGAGACCCAGTACTTC.

The rearrangement uses TRBV2 and TRBJ2-7; D may be TRBD1 (6 bases). The CDR3 consists of 15 residues. Germline CDR1 is SNHLY and CDR2 is FYNNEI. V was pared by 2 bases and J by 0 bases, with 11 bases between. CDR3 sequence: CASSETGTSSYEQYF. The CDR3 DNA reads TGTGCCAGCAGTGAAACCGGGACAAGCTCCTACGAGCAGTACTTC.

The rearrangement uses TRBV7-8 and TRBJ2-3; possible D gene TRBD2, 6 bases. CDR1 and CDR2 from the germline V gene are SGHVS and FQNEAQ. CDR3 size: 14 residues. V gave up 5 bases and J gave up 5 bases, with 14 bases separating them. The DNA of the CDR3 is TGTGCCAGCAGCCCGAATCCGGGGGTAGATACGCAGTATTTT. Protein sequence: CASSPNPGVDTQYF. Full variable domain (rest looked up from reference TRBV7-8 and TRBJ2-3): GAGVSQSPRYKVAKRGQDVALRCDPISGHVSLFWYQQALGQGPEFLTYFQNEAQLDKSGLPSDRFFAERPEGSVSTLKIQRTQQEDSAVYLCASSPNPGVDTQYFGPGTRLTVL.

CDR3 sequence (DNA): TGCAGCGTTGGCAGGGGCGAGACCGGGGAGCTGTTTTTT. This translates into CSVGRGETGELFF. V gene TRBV29-1 combines with J gene TRBJ2-2, with a tentative D call TRBD1 (6 bases). Germline V gene data show CDR1 as SQVTM and CDR2 as ANQGSEA. This CDR3 has 13 amino acids. V was clipped by 4 bases and J by 5 bases, with 11 bases between them.

The rearrangement links TRBV9 to TRBJ2-7, with 9 bases lining up with TRBD1. The junction had 14 bases not matched to a gene; V was cut back by 4 bases and J by 6 bases. Per germline, CDR1 SGDLS and CDR2 YYNGEE. CDR3 size: 16 residues. In DNA, the CDR3 is TGTGCCAGCAGCCCCATTACCGGACAGGGGACCCTCGAGCAGTACTTC. It translates to CASSPITGQGTLEQYF.

The DNA for the CDR3 is TGTGCAAGTCGCTTAGCCCGAACAGGGACAAATCAGCCCCAGCATTTT. The encoded protein is CASRLARTGTNQPQHF. The V gene is TRBV12-2, the J gene TRBJ1-5; TRBD1 was called by the table and not checked on the DNA. TRBV12-2 is shown as a pseudogene. The CDR3 totals 16 residues.

The chain has TRBV7-3 and TRBJ2-5; the match to TRBD2 covers 10 bases. Trimming removed 6 bases from V and 5 bases from J; junction bases left unmatched: 3. Germline V lookup: CDR1 SGHTA, CDR2 FQGTGA. The CDR3 sequence is 13 residues long. For the CDR3, the DNA is TGTGCCAGCAGTCGGACTAGCGGCGAGACCCAGTACTTC. This encodes CASSRTSGETQYF.

The chain couples TRBV7-9 to TRBJ1-1; 9 bases are a match to TRBD1. Germline loops: CDR1 SEHNR, CDR2 FQNEAQ (reference sequence). The CDR3 sequence is 15 residues long. J lost 8 bases, V lost 3 bases, and 10 bases had no gene match. The CDR3 sequence is CASSFAGQGQGEAFF. The CDR3 nucleotides are TGTGCCAGCAGCTTTGCAGGACAGGGGCAGGGGGAAGCTTTCTTT.

The chain recombines TRBV7-9 with TRBJ1-1; the match to TRBD1 covers 8 bases. This CDR3 is 15 amino acids long. V gave up 2 bases and J gave up 5 bases; unmatched junction bases: 7. Germline CDR1 and CDR2: SEHNR and FQNEAQ (reference sequence). The CDR3, as DNA: TGTGCCAGCAGCTTATCTTCCAGGGGGCTTACTGAAGCTTTCTTT. The encoded protein is CASSLSSRGLTEAFF.

This clonotype appeared once. V is TRBV18 and J is TRBJ2-3, with TRBD1 matching over 10 bases. Germline V gene sequence: CDR1 KGHSH, CDR2 LQKENI. Unmatched junction bases numbered 5, after V lost 3 bases and J lost 5 bases. This CDR3 has 15 residues. CDR3 bases: TGTGCCAGCTCACCGCGGACAGGGGGTGGAGATACGCAGTATTTT. Its translation: CASSPRTGGGDTQYF.

The chain uses TRBV14 and TRBJ2-5; 8 bases map to TRBD1. This CDR3 spans 16 amino acids. Germline CDR1 and CDR2: SGHDN and FVKESK. After removal of 5 bases from V and 3 bases from J, the junction contained 11 bases not matched to a gene. The CDR3 here is CASSTRTGLGEETQYF. The DNA for the CDR3 is TGTGCCAGCAGCACCCGGACAGGGCTTGGCGAAGAGACCCAGTACTTC.